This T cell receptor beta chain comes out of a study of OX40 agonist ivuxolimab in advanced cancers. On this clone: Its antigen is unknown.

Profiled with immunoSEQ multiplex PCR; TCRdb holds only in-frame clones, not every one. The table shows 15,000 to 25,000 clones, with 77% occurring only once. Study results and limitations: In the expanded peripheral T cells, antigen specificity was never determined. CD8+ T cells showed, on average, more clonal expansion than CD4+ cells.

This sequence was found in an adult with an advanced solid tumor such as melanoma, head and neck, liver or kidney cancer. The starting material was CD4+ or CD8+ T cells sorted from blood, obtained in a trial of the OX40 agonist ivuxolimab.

CDR3 DNA: TGTGCCAGTAGGGGGGAAAAACTGTTTTTT. Amino acids: CASRGEKLFF. The gene calls are TRBV19 and TRBJ1-4; D ambiguous. This CDR3 spans 10 amino acids. Per germline, CDR1 LNHDA and CDR2 SQIVND (reference sequence). The ends were cut back, 6 bases at V and 8 bases at J, with 4 bases in the middle.